This T cell receptor beta chain came from a study of radiotherapy plus CTLA-4 blockade in lung cancer. The V gene's germline CDR1 is SEHNR and CDR2 FQNEAQ (reference sequence). Trimming took 5 bases from V and 5 from J, leaving 15 bases between them. This CDR3 is built from 14 residues. The data were produced by immunoSEQ multiplex PCR, yet TCRdb's version contains in-frame clones alone and is incomplete. Of roughly 80,000 clones listed, around 81% are singletons. The chain employs TRBV7-9 and TRBJ1-2; D is unresolved. The source is a human donor with non-small cell lung cancer who had a partial response to radiotherapy plus ipilimumab. Some clones in this sample may be carry-over from other donors' samples. This specimen was peripheral blood, taken from a patient treated with radiotherapy plus ipilimumab. The CDR3 nucleotides read TGTGCCAGCAGCCTATTCCCCTTTGCTTATGGCTACACCTTC. It encodes CASSLFPFAYGYTF.